The clone carrying this T cell receptor (beta chain) rates as medium-sized. Its antigen is unknown. V shed 3 bases, J shed 4 bases, and the junction held 4 bases outside the gene matches. Germline CDR1 reads DFQATT; CDR2 reads SNEGSKA (reference sequence). CDR3 length equals 13 residues. This specimen belongs to a study of vaccination and CD4 T cells after COVID-19. In the study overall: Overlapping spike peptides of SARS-CoV-2, HCoV-NL63, HCoV-OC43 and HCoV-229E stimulated the cells.

The treatment is: roughly ten-day PBMC culture with coronavirus spike peptide pools or control peptides (ViraFEST assay). The unexposed donor gave CD4+ T cells before the COVID-19 pandemic (2011-2018). Via ViraFEST, peptide pools expanded antigen-specific T cells before TCR sequencing. Researchers used the Oncomine TCR Beta short-read assay to sequence DNA from cultured CD4+ T cells. Investigators isolated genomic DNA from cultured CD4+ T cells. One entry per CDR3 protein results from TCRdb running MiXCR on the PCR reads. Of thousands of distinct CDR3 sequences listed, roughly 27% were seen once; the top ten hold around a quarter.

The chain joins TRBV20-1 to TRBJ1-2; 8 bases align to TRBD1. This TCR was recovered from a human donor in good health. The specimen was CD4+ T cells from blood, cultured in vitro. The CDR3 loop reads CSASLGTGYGYTF. In DNA, the CDR3 is TGCAGTGCTAGCCTCGGGACAGGCTATGGCTACACCTTC.